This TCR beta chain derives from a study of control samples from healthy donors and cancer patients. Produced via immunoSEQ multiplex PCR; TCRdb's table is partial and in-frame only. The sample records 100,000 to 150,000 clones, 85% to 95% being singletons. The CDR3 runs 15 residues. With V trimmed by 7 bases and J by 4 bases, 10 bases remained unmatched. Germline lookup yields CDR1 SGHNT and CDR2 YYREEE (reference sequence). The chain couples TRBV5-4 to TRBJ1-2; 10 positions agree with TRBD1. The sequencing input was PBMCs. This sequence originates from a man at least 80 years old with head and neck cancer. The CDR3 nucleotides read TGTGCCAGCCCCGGGACAGGGGCGATTCCCTATGGCTACACCTTC. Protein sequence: CASPGTGAIPYGYTF.